This TCR beta chain was documented in a study of blood T cell repertoires in COVID-19. Study details: The samples span acute and convalescent COVID-19 from the United States, Italy and Spain. In each case, the material was cDNA or gDNA derived from T cells, B-cell-depleted T cells, or PBMCs.

Original processing notes: Estimates of nucleated cell counts were drawn from the amplification of reference gene primers. Repertoires were generated with immunoSEQ multiplex PCR, while TCRdb's copy carries only in-frame clones and drops some. From that table come the V and J calls and clone size; the DNA was used to work out D and trimming. The table records about 160,000 clones, 70% to 90% of them present only once. CDR3 size: 14 residues. Germline V gives CDR1 SGDLS, CDR2 YYNGEE. Trimming stripped 0 bases from V and 4 bases from J, with 10 bases between. Sequenced: peripheral blood. The chain carries TRBV9 and TRBJ1-1, with D possibly matching TRBD1 (6 bases). The sequence came from a man in his forties or fifties with acute or convalescent COVID-19. The CDR3 bases are TGTGCCAGCAGCGTAGGCGTCAGGGGCACTGAAGCTTTCTTT. Translating it yields CASSVGVRGTEAFF.